This TCR beta chain was obtained from a study of response to subunit inactivated influenza vaccine. Trimming left V 4 bases short and J 5 bases short, with 15 bases between. In germline, CDR1 is SGHRS, CDR2 YFSETQ. There are 14 residues in the CDR3. General study findings and limits: Seasonal influenza vaccination, on each occasion, was suggested by the authors to recruit few new T cells.

One entry per CDR3 protein, called by TCRdb with MiXCR from the RT-PCR reads. The repertoire consists of 630,000 or so distinct CDR3 sequences, with more than 15% occurring once and the leading ten covering approximately 10%. As concerns this clonotype: Its antigen is undetermined.

Sequencing was performed on PBMCs from blood, taken 11 to 12 days after vaccination. This TCR derives from a man aged 45 to 65 who received an inactivated influenza vaccine. The chain uses TRBV5-1 and TRBJ1-2, with D tentatively TRBD1 (5 bases). This chain's CDR3 is CASSVGVRVYGYTF. The CDR3 coding sequence is TGCGCCAGCAGCGTGGGAGTCAGGGTGTATGGCTACACCTTC.